This entry features one T cell receptor (beta chain) sequence. The antigen is unknown. These data are taken from a study of OX40 agonist ivuxolimab in advanced cancers. Study as a whole: In this trial design, patients received ivuxolimab intravenously at 0.01 to 10 mg/kg every 2 weeks. Having had anti-PD-1, anti-PD-L1 or anti-CTLA-4 therapy before was allowed, and over 35% had some.

Study-level findings and limits: CD8+ T cells averaged more expanded clones than CD4+.

TCRdb keeps only in-frame clones here, not all; method: immunoSEQ multiplex PCR. The data show approximately 100,000 clones, 70% to 85% seen once. The CDR3 is 17 residues long. Trimming took 1 base from V and 2 from J; bases not matched to a gene: 10. Germline-derived CDR1 and CDR2 are SGHVS and FQNEAQ. This sequence originates from an adult with an advanced solid tumor such as melanoma, head and neck, liver or kidney cancer. The rearrangement joins TRBV7-8 to TRBJ2-5, with 7 bases fitting TRBD2. The sample was CD4+ or CD8+ T cells sorted from blood, taken in a trial of the OX40 agonist ivuxolimab. DNA of the CDR3: TGTGCCAGCAGCTTAGTCGCGACTAGCACACTTCAAGAGACCCAGTACTTC. Its protein is CASSLVATSTLQETQYF.